The source of this T cell receptor beta chain is a study of cytomegalovirus exposure and HLA in healthy donors. General study findings and limits: Across donors, presence/absence analyses took sequencing depth to be roughly uniform. Immune exposure data for these donors was limited to CMV serostatus. It was confirmed in vitro that a few of the CMV-associated chains were specific for CMV antigens.

To note about this clone: As yet, its antigen is unknown.

PCR primers comprised 60 Vbeta and 13 Jbeta primers. The protocol was immunoSEQ multiplex PCR, while the TCRdb copy is restricted to in-frame clones and leaves out a portion. In the table there are about 89,000 clones, roughly two thirds of which are singletons. Germline V lookup: CDR1 SGHTA, CDR2 FQGNSA. CDR3 length equals 15 residues. V was trimmed by 3 bases and J by 1 base, leaving 11 bases between them. Input material: PBMCs. The gene calls are TRBV7-2 and TRBJ2-3, with TRBD2 as a possible D gene (6 bases). The sequence was collected from a woman in her twenties or thirties in good health and CMV-seronegative. Here the CDR3 DNA reads TGTGCCAGCAGCTTTCGGTCTAGCGGCACAGATACGCAGTATTTT. Encoded protein: CASSFRSSGTDTQYF.